Following are 6 T cell receptor beta chains from one sample sequenced in a study of cytomegalovirus exposure and HLA in healthy donors. Only in-frame clones appear in the TCRdb table, and some are missing; sequencing was by immunoSEQ multiplex PCR. This table has 85,000 to 95,000 clones, 95% to 98% appearing once. The specimen sequenced was PBMCs. The receptors stem from a man between 18 and 29 years old in good health and CMV-seronegative.

The chain uses TRBV9 and TRBJ2-3; 11 bases fit TRBD2. Germline assignment: CDR1 SGDLS and CDR2 YYNGEE. V was clipped by 4 bases and J by 5 bases; unmatched bases: 9. The CDR3 totals 16 residues. This CDR3 is CASSLLAGGEQDTQYF. The DNA of the CDR3 is TGTGCCAGCAGCCTGTTAGCGGGAGGGGAGCAAGATACGCAGTATTTT.

The chain uses TRBV6-4 and TRBJ2-3, with TRBD2 as a possible D gene (6 bases). The CDR3 extends over 17 amino acids. Germline-derived CDR1 and CDR2 are MRHNA and SNTAGT. Between the trimmed V and J ends, which lost 0 bases and 1 base, there was a span of 14 bases. CDR3 DNA: TGTGCCAGCAGTGACTCGACATCCGGGAGTGGCACAGATACGCAGTATTTT. Amino acid sequence: CASSDSTSGSGTDTQYF.

J is TRBJ1-2 and V is TRBV9; TRBD1 matches 7 bases. This CDR3 contains 15 residues. Losses at the gene ends were 2 bases for V and 4 bases for J; bases not matched to a gene: 8. In germline, CDR1 is SGDLS, CDR2 YYNGEE. CDR3 bases: TGTGCCAGCAGCGTTTGGGACAGCCCTGTCTATGGCTACACCTTC. Translating gives CASSVWDSPVYGYTF.

The chain uses TRBV7-2 and TRBJ2-7; D is tentatively TRBD1 or TRBD2 (5 bases each). Germline CDR1 SGHTA, CDR2 FQGNSA. This CDR3 has 12 amino acids. Trimming took off 4 bases at V and 7 bases at J, with 11 bases between the two ends. The CDR3 loop is CASSYLAGEQYV. In nucleotides, the CDR3 is TGTGCCAGCAGCTACCTAGCAGGGGAGCAGTACGTC.

This sequence joins TRBV5-1 and TRBJ2-5; 10 bases fit TRBD2. Germline-derived CDR1 and CDR2 are SGHRS and YFSETQ. After removal of 0 bases from V and 4 bases from J, the junction contained 9 bases not matched to a gene. This CDR3 comprises 17 residues. The CDR3 is CASSLEASGRALETQYF. In DNA form, the CDR3 reads TGCGCCAGCAGCTTGGAGGCCAGCGGGAGGGCCTTAGAGACCCAGTACTTC.

The chain couples TRBV12-5 to TRBJ2-1, with 8 positions matching TRBD2. The CDR3 extends over 12 amino acids. Germline V CDR1 and CDR2: LGHNT, FRNRAP. The J segment lost 7 bases and the V segment lost 7 bases, leaving 3 bases of the junction unmatched. The CDR3 DNA reads TGTGCTAGTGTCCCGGGGGGGAATGAGCAGTTCTTC. The encoded protein is CASVPGGNEQFF.